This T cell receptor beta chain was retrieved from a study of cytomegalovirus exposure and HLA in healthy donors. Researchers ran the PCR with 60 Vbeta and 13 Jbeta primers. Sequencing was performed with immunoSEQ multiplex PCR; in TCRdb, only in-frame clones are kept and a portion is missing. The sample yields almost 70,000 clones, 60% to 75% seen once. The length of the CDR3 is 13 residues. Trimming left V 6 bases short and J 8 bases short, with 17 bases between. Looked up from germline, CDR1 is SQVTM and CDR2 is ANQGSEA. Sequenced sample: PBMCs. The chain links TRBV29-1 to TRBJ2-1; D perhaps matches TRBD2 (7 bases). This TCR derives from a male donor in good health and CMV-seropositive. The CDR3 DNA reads TGCAGCGTCCAGGGGAGGGGGGGTTATGAGCAGTTCTTC. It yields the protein CSVQGRGGYEQFF.